The 32 T cell receptor beta chains presented below share a single source sample, sequenced in a study of T cell clonotyping in hematopoietic cell transplantation. Data came from immunoSEQ multiplex PCR; TCRdb stores just in-frame clones and leaves some out. Of about 29,000 clones listed, about 93% were seen once; the top ten hold 9.5% to 12%. The sequenced sample was PBMCs, obtained 100 days after allogeneic stem cell transplant. These receptors all stem from a female patient aged 45-60 years who had an allogeneic stem cell transplant from a related donor, so the T cells may come from the graft donor. Some clones in this sample may be carry-over from other donors' samples.

The J gene is TRBJ2-1, the V gene TRBV27, with TRBD2 matching over 7 bases. Germline V CDR1 and CDR2: MNHEY, SMNVEV (reference sequence). V shed 9 bases, J shed 9 bases, and the junction held 14 bases outside the gene matches. The CDR3 has 14 residues. CDR3 sequence (DNA): TGTGCCAGTACTGGTGGCGGGGGTTACGGTGAGCAGTTCTTC. Amino acids: CASTGGGGYGEQFF.

This clone has only one observation. This sequence joins TRBV30 and TRBJ1-2; weak D call: TRBD1 (5 bases). Looked up from germline, CDR1 is GTSNPN and CDR2 is SVGIG (reference sequence). Trimming took off 3 bases at V and 8 bases at J, with 16 bases between the two ends. The CDR3 spans 13 residues. This CDR3 reads CAWSRDRPKGYTF. In DNA, the CDR3 is TGTGCCTGGAGCCGGGACCGGCCTAAAGGCTACACCTTC.

The genes are TRBV11-2 and TRBJ2-3, with 10 bases that match TRBD2. Germline V gene lookup returns CDR1 SGHAT and CDR2 FQNNGV. Trimming took 0 bases from V and 5 from J; bases not matched to a gene: 5. The CDR3 is made up of 16 amino acids. CDR3: CASSLEGSGGRDTQYF. The CDR3 DNA is TGTGCCAGCAGCTTAGAAGGTAGCGGGGGGCGAGATACGCAGTATTTT.

The V gene is TRBV2, the J gene TRBJ1-1; D is ambiguous. V dropped 2 bases and J dropped 8 bases, with 6 bases sitting between them. This CDR3 is 11 amino acids long. Germline V gene data show CDR1 as SNHLY and CDR2 as FYNNEI. This CDR3 reads CASSELAEAFF. The CDR3 region has the DNA TGTGCCAGCAGTGAACTGGCGGAAGCTTTCTTT.

The chain has TRBV11-2 and TRBJ2-7, with D perhaps TRBD1 (6 bases). Trimming cost V 6 bases and J 4 bases, with 28 bases left between them. The germline CDR1 and CDR2 sequences are SGHAT and FQNNGV. The CDR3 is 18 amino acids. CDR3 amino acids: CASSYNGRGYGSTYEQYF. The CDR3 nucleotides are TGTGCCAGCAGTTATAATGGCAGGGGATACGGATCTACTTACGAGCAGTACTTC.

V usage is TRBV6-1 and J usage is TRBJ1-4; possible D gene TRBD1, 6 bases. The V end was cut by 4 bases, the J end by 8 bases, with 14 bases between. This CDR3 has 14 amino acids. Germline CDR1 reads MNHNS; CDR2 reads SASEGT. CDR3: CASSVRQVREKLFF. The CDR3 DNA reads as TGTGCCAGCAGTGTCAGACAGGTCAGGGAAAAACTGTTTTTT.

The chain uses TRBV7-6 and TRBJ1-4; 8 bases line up with TRBD1. After removal of 3 bases from V and 7 bases from J, the junction contained 4 bases not matched to a gene. The germline V gene has CDR1 SGHVS and CDR2 FNYEAQ. This CDR3 is built from 14 residues. CDR3 nucleotide sequence: TGTGCCAGCAGCTTGGGGACAGGAACTGAAAAACTGTTTTTT. It codes for CASSLGTGTEKLFF.

V gene TRBV6-1 combines with J gene TRBJ2-7, with 9 bases matching TRBD1. This CDR3 comprises 15 residues. The V gene's germline CDR1 is MNHNS and CDR2 SASEGT. The ends lost 4 bases at V and 1 base at J; junction bases unmatched: 5. CDR3 protein: CASSARTGESYEQYF. The DNA of the CDR3 is TGTGCCAGCAGTGCCCGGACAGGGGAATCCTACGAGCAGTACTTC.

The table lists this clone with a count of one. V usage is TRBV7-8 and J usage is TRBJ1-5; maybe TRBD1 (5 bases). Germline CDR1 and CDR2: SGHVS and FQNEAQ. The germline V and J ends were trimmed by 5 bases and 6 bases, with 11 bases remaining between them. The CDR3 consists of 13 residues. CDR3 coding DNA: TGTGCCAGCAGCCTGGGGGGACGTCAGCCCCAGCATTTT. Residues: CASSLGGRQPQHF.

The CDR3 nucleotides are TGCGCCAGCAGTGATAGCGGGGGAGGGGAGACCCAGTACTTC. Protein product: CASSDSGGGETQYF. The rearrangement joins TRBV5-1 to TRBJ2-5; 9 nucleotides agree with TRBD2. J was trimmed by 5 bases and V by 5 bases; bases with no gene match: 7. Germline V gene data show CDR1 as SGHRS and CDR2 as YFSETQ. This CDR3 spans 14 amino acids.

The rearrangement uses TRBV5-6 and TRBJ2-7; D remains ambiguous. V was trimmed by 4 bases and J by 2 bases, leaving 16 bases between them. The germline V gene has CDR1 SGHDT and CDR2 YYEEEE. The CDR3 sequence is 15 residues long. The CDR3: CASSPGPGEAYEQYF. The CDR3 bases are TGTGCCAGCAGCCCGGGCCCCGGAGAGGCCTACGAGCAGTACTTC.

CDR3 bases: TGTGCCAGTAGTATCGCCTCCGGGACAGGGCTTGGCTACACCTTC. Residues: CASSIASGTGLGYTF. The chain couples TRBV19 to TRBJ1-2, with 9 bases matching TRBD1. CDR1 and CDR2 from the germline V gene are LNHDA and SQIVND (reference sequence). CDR3 size: 15 residues. J was trimmed by 7 bases and V by 3 bases; bases with no gene match: 9. Full variable domain (missing parts from reference TRBV19 and TRBJ1-2): DGGITQSPKYLFRKEGQNVTLSCEQNLNHDAMYWYRQDPGQGLRLIYYSQIVNDFQKGDIAEGYSVSREKKESFPLTVTSAQKNPTAFYLCASSIASGTGLGYTFGSGTRLTVV.

This clone was seen just once. The chain is built from TRBV19 and TRBJ2-7, with D possibly matching TRBD1 (5 bases). Per the germline V gene, CDR1 is LNHDA and CDR2 is SQIVND (reference sequence). V lost 6 bases and J lost 0, with 15 bases in between. The CDR3 spans 15 residues. CDR3 region: CASSQGFGSSYEQYF. Written as DNA, the CDR3 is TGTGCCAGTAGCCAGGGTTTTGGTAGCTCCTACGAGCAGTACTTC. Looking up the rest from reference TRBV19 and TRBJ2-7 gives the full variable domain: DGGITQSPKYLFRKEGQNVTLSCEQNLNHDAMYWYRQDPGQGLRLIYYSQIVNDFQKGDIAEGYSVSREKKESFPLTVTSAQKNPTAFYLCASSQGFGSSYEQYFGPGTRLTVT.

V usage is TRBV5-1 and J usage is TRBJ1-2; TRBD1 aligns across 7 bases. Germline V gene lookup returns CDR1 SGHRS and CDR2 YFSETQ. This CDR3 region has 16 residues. Trimming at V came to 4 bases and at J to 5 bases, leaving 14 bases not matched to a gene. As DNA, the CDR3 is TGCGCCAGCAGCCTCCAGGGGGTAGGTTTCGGGTATGGCTACACCTTC. The encoded protein is CASSLQGVGFGYGYTF.

The chain is built from TRBV5-1 and TRBJ2-7; D may correspond to TRBD1 or TRBD2 (6 bases each). The CDR3 is 15 residues long. Germline lookup yields CDR1 SGHRS and CDR2 YFSETQ. V was cut by 2 bases and J by 7 bases, with 19 bases left in between. DNA of the CDR3: TGCGCCAGCAGCTTTTCGGAAGGGGGGTTCGGGGAGCAGTACTTC. Its protein is CASSFSEGGFGEQYF.

This clone showed up just once. The chain joins TRBV7-9 to TRBJ1-6; D is undetermined. CDR1 is SEHNR and CDR2 is FQNEAQ in the germline V gene (reference sequence). V dropped 2 bases and J dropped 7 bases, with 9 bases sitting between them. This CDR3 spans 14 amino acids. The CDR3 region is CASSLRQTNSPLHF. Written as DNA, the CDR3 is TGTGCCAGCAGCTTAAGGCAGACAAATTCACCCCTCCACTTT.

The gene calls are TRBV7-2 and TRBJ2-3; perhaps D is TRBD1 or TRBD2 (5 bases each). Trimming removed 0 bases at V and 6 bases at J, with 7 bases between. Germline V gene data show CDR1 as SGHTA and CDR2 as FQGNSA. The CDR3 extends over 13 amino acids. The CDR3 sequence: CASSLAGVDTQYF. CDR3 in DNA: TGTGCCAGCAGCTTAGCGGGGGTTGATACGCAGTATTTT.

The J gene is TRBJ1-1, the V gene TRBV30; weak D call: TRBD1 (5 bases). The V end was cut by 4 bases, the J end by 6 bases, with 15 bases between. The CDR3 totals 13 residues. The germline gives CDR1 GTSNPN, CDR2 SVGIG (reference sequence). CDR3 in amino acids: CAWIGAIPSEAFF. The CDR3 DNA is TGTGCCTGGATAGGGGCCATACCCTCTGAAGCTTTCTTT.

This rearrangement joins TRBV5-8 to TRBJ1-5; D is ambiguous. The CDR3 consists of 13 residues. The germline V gene encodes CDR1 SGHTS and CDR2 YDEGEE. The germline V and J ends were trimmed by 5 bases and 6 bases, with 12 bases remaining between them. The CDR3 loop is CASRKRVGQPQHF. The CDR3 bases are TGTGCCAGCAGGAAGAGGGTGGGTCAGCCCCAGCATTTT.

The CDR3 spells CASSRRQGLPITGELFF. The CDR3 region has the DNA TGCGCCAGCAGCCGACGGCAGGGACTCCCCATCACCGGGGAGCTGTTTTTT. The genes are TRBV5-1 and TRBJ2-2, with a tentative D call TRBD2 (6 bases). The CDR3 spans 17 residues. The V end lost 4 bases, the J end lost 4 bases, and 20 bases lay between the germline ends. Per germline, CDR1 SGHRS and CDR2 YFSETQ.

The rearrangement joins TRBV7-2 to TRBJ2-3, with 10 bases identical to TRBD2. Germline assignment: CDR1 SGHTA and CDR2 FQGNSA. The CDR3 is 18 residues long. V trimming: 1 base; J trimming: 6 bases; junction bases outside the gene matches: 13. In DNA, the CDR3 is TGTGCCAGCAGCTTAGTAAGAGGGCTAGCGGGGGCCGGGGATACGCAGTATTTT. As protein: CASSLVRGLAGAGDTQYF. Drawing the rest from reference TRBV7-2 and TRBJ2-3, the complete variable domain is GAGVSQSPSNKVTEKGKDVELRCDPISGHTALYWYRQSLGQGLEFLIYFQGNSAPDKSGLPSDRFSAERTGGSVSTLTIQRTQQEDSAVYLCASSLVRGLAGAGDTQYFGPGTRLTVL.

This clone was counted a single time. The CDR3 nucleotides are TGTGCCAGTAGTATAGGTTTCGAGACCCAGTACTTC. This sequence encodes CASSIGFETQYF. This chain links TRBV19 with TRBJ2-5; D not certain. The CDR3 has 12 amino acids. The germline gives CDR1 LNHDA, CDR2 SQIVND (reference sequence). Trimming cost V 1 base and J 5 bases, with 5 bases left between them.

This chain's CDR3 is CASSLYTGGLYNSPLHF. The DNA of the CDR3 is TGTGCCAGCAGTTTATATACAGGGGGCCTCTATAATTCACCCCTCCACTTT. This chain links TRBV27 with TRBJ1-6; TRBD1 aligns across 9 bases. Germline assignment: CDR1 MNHEY and CDR2 SMNVEV (reference sequence). The CDR3 consists of 17 residues. Trimming took 1 base from V and 3 from J; bases not matched to a gene: 4.

CDR3: CASSLYSPGTSNYGYTF. The CDR3 bases are TGTGCCAGCAGCCTGTACTCCCCAGGGACGTCTAACTATGGCTACACCTTC. The chain combines TRBV27 with TRBJ1-2; the D gene is possibly TRBD1 (5 bases). The CDR3 sequence is 17 residues long. With 6 bases removed from V and 0 bases from J, the gap between germline ends came to 20 bases. Germline CDR1 reads MNHEY; CDR2 reads SMNVEV (reference sequence).

This sequence joins TRBV10-3 and TRBJ1-6; D is possibly TRBD1 (5 bases). The V end was cut by 9 bases, the J end by 14 bases, with 14 bases between. The CDR3 sequence is 11 residues long. Germline CDR1 reads ENHRY; CDR2 reads SYGVKD. Written as DNA, the CDR3 is TGTGCCATGGGGGTCCCCCCCACCCTCCACTTT. It encodes CAMGVPPTLHF.

The chain uses TRBV18 and TRBJ1-5; D is uncertain. The CDR3 loop spans 14 amino acids. V lost 2 bases and J 2 bases, leaving 7 bases between the germline ends. Germline assignment: CDR1 KGHSH and CDR2 LQKENI. Written as DNA, the CDR3 is TGTGCCAGCTCACCAGGTGGGGGCAATCAGCCCCAGCATTTT. It encodes CASSPGGGNQPQHF.

The chain links TRBV5-5 to TRBJ1-4; D perhaps matches TRBD1 (5 bases). This CDR3 has 15 residues. Trimming removed 3 bases at V and 8 bases at J, with 17 bases between. Germline values: CDR1 SGHKS, CDR2 YYEKEE (reference sequence). DNA for the CDR3: TGTGCCAGCAGCTCCGTCGCCGGGGCGAGGGAAAAACTGTTTTTT. Protein: CASSSVAGAREKLFF.

The chain has TRBV19 and TRBJ1-2; a weak D match, TRBD1 (5 bases). The CDR3 is 15 amino acids. The germline CDR1 and CDR2 sequences are LNHDA and SQIVND (reference sequence). Trimming took off 3 bases at V and 4 bases at J, with 15 bases between the two ends. The chain's CDR3 is CASSMLNARGYGYTF. CDR3 DNA: TGTGCCAGTAGTATGCTAAACGCAAGGGGCTATGGCTACACCTTC. The whole variable domain, filled in from reference TRBV19 and TRBJ1-2, reads DGGITQSPKYLFRKEGQNVTLSCEQNLNHDAMYWYRQDPGQGLRLIYYSQIVNDFQKGDIAEGYSVSREKKESFPLTVTSAQKNPTAFYLCASSMLNARGYGYTFGSGTRLTVV.

This chain links TRBV27 with TRBJ2-7; 10 nucleotides align to TRBD2. This CDR3 has 16 amino acids. V trimming: 6 bases; J trimming: 7 bases; junction bases outside the gene matches: 15. Germline CDR1 MNHEY, CDR2 SMNVEV (reference sequence). The CDR3 sequence is CASSPSAGGRNLEQYF. Written as DNA, the CDR3 is TGTGCCAGCAGCCCCTCAGCGGGGGGGCGGAATTTGGAGCAGTACTTC.

The V call is TRBV9, the J call TRBJ1-1; D might be TRBD1 (6 bases). The germline V gene has CDR1 SGDLS and CDR2 YYNGEE. The CDR3 loop spans 15 amino acids. Deletions cut 3 bases from V and 0 bases from J, with 12 bases between. The CDR3 here is CASSARDNLNTEAFF. DNA of the CDR3: TGTGCCAGCAGCGCGAGGGACAACCTGAACACTGAAGCTTTCTTT.

The chain recombines TRBV18 with TRBJ2-2; D is unclear. V was pared by 5 bases and J by 6 bases, with 10 bases between. The CDR3 sequence is 13 residues long. Germline V gene data show CDR1 as KGHSH and CDR2 as LQKENI. The CDR3 here is CASSKSDAGELFF. In DNA form, the CDR3 reads TGTGCCAGCTCAAAGTCCGATGCCGGGGAGCTGTTTTTT.

The chain employs TRBV10-1 and TRBJ1-1; D may be TRBD1 (6 bases). This CDR3 comprises 14 residues. The V gene lost 7 bases and the J gene lost 3 bases, with 15 bases spanning the gap. The germline V gene has CDR1 WNHNN and CDR2 SYGVQD (reference sequence). The CDR3 protein is CASKLEGGDTEAFF. Written as DNA, the CDR3 is TGCGCCAGCAAGCTAGAAGGGGGGGACACTGAAGCTTTCTTT.